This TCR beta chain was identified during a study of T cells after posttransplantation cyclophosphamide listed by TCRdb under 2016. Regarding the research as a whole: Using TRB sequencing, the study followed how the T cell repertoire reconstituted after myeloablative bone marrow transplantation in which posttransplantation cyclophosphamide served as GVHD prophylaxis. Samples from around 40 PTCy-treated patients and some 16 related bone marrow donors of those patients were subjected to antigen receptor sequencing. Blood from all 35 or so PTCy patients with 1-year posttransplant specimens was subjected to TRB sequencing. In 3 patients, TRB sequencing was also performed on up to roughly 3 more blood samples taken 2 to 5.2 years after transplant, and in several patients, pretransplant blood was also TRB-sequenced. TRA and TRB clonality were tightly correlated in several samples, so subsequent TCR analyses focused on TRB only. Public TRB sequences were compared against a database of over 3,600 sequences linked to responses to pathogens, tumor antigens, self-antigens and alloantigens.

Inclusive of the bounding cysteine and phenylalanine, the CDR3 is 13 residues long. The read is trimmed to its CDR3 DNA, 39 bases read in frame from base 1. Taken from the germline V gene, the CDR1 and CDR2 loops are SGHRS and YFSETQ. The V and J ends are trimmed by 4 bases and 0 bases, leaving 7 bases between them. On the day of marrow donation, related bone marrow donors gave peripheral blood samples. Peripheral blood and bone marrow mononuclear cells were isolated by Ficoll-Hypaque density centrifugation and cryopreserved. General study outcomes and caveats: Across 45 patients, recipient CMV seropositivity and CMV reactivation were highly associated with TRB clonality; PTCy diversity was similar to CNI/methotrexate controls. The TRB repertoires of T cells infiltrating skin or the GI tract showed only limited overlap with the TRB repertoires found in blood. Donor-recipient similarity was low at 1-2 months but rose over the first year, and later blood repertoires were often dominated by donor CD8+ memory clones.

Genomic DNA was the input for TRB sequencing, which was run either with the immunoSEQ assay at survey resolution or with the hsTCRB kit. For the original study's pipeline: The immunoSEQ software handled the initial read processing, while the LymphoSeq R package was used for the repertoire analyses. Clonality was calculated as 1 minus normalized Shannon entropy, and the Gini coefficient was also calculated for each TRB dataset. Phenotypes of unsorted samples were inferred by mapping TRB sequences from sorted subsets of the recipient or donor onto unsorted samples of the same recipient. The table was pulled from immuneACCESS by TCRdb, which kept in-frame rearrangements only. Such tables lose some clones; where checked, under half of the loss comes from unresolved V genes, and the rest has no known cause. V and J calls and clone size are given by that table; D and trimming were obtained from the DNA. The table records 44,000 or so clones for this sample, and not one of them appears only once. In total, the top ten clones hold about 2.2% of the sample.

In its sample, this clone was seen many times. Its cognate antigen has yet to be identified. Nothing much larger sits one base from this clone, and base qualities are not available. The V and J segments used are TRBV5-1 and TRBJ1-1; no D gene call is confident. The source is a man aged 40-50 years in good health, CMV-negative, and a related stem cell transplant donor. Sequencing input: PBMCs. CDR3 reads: CASSGLLNTEAFF. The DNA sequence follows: TGCGCCAGCAGCGGGCTTTTGAACACTGAAGCTTTCTTT.